This record looks at one T cell receptor (beta chain) sequence and its context. Here immunoSEQ multiplex PCR was the method, and the copy in TCRdb shows in-frame clones only, minus some. Of around 53,000 clones detected, approximately 85% appear once; the ten largest clones hold less than 2%. The time point: peripheral blood 6 weeks after treatment start. This record belongs to a study of PD-L1 blockade in urothelial cancer. Study-wide background: Treatment start was followed by blood analysis at 3 weeks (second dose) and again at 6 weeks.

The material sequenced was PBMCs, taken around atezolizumab (anti-PD-L1) treatment. This sequence originates from a man between 50 and 59 years old with urothelial cancer.

The CDR3 protein is CASRPCTNVLTF. In DNA form, the CDR3 reads TGTGCAAGTCGCCCCTGTACCAACGTCCTGACTTTC. The V call is TRBV12-2, the J call TRBJ2-6; TRBD2, as called in the table, went unchecked against the DNA. TRBV12-2 is reported as a pseudogene. CDR3 length equals 12 residues.